Below, 20 T cell receptor beta chains from the same sample are listed, as sequenced in a study of HIV-infected patients and healthy controls. No cell fractionation was done, so the repertoire covers all unsorted peripheral blood T cells. Reverse transcription used around 540 ng RNA and constant-region primers for alpha and beta. Each of the alpha and beta chains got its own library through chain-specific third strand synthesis with indices. TCRdb independently ran MiXCR on the 5' RACE reads; one entry per CDR3 protein. The table lists roughly 14,000 distinct CDR3 sequences, around 7.7% of them singletons, with 8% to 9.5% in the top ten. Sequencing input: blood. The source is an adult in good health.

This sequence joins TRBV7-2 and TRBJ2-5; 9 nucleotides agree with TRBD2. V lost 3 bases and J lost 2; bases outside the gene matches: 1. This CDR3 region has 14 residues. CDR1 is SGHTA and CDR2 is FQGNSA in the germline V gene. CDR3 sequence: CASSFAGGQETQYF. CDR3 in DNA: TGTGCCAGCAGCTTTGCGGGGGGGCAAGAGACCCAGTACTTC. Complete variable domain (other parts from reference TRBV7-2 and TRBJ2-5): GAGVSQSPSNKVTEKGKDVELRCDPISGHTALYWYRQSLGQGLEFLIYFQGNSAPDKSGLPSDRFSAERTGGSVSTLTIQRTQQEDSAVYLCASSFAGGQETQYFGPGTRLLVL.

This clonotype was counted ten times or more. The chain joins TRBV6-1 to TRBJ1-6, with D perhaps matching TRBD1 (5 bases). Germline loops: CDR1 MNHNS, CDR2 SASEGT. Trimming cost V 10 bases and J 7 bases, with 20 bases left between them. This CDR3 is 15 amino acids long. The chain's CDR3 is CATSSDGGRNSPLHF. The CDR3 DNA reads TGTGCCACCTCATCCGACGGGGGTCGGAATTCACCCCTCCACTTT.

Within the sample, this clonotype is medium-sized. V usage is TRBV14 and J usage is TRBJ1-2; D not resolved. The ends were cut back, 2 bases at V and 5 bases at J, with 9 bases in the middle. The CDR3 has 13 amino acids. Germline V gives CDR1 SGHDN, CDR2 FVKESK. The CDR3 sequence is CASSQTARYGYTF. In DNA form, the CDR3 reads TGTGCCAGCAGCCAAACTGCCCGGTATGGCTACACCTTC.

This chain links TRBV6-2 or TRBV6-3 with TRBJ2-3; 7 positions match TRBD2. Germline values: CDR1 MNHEY, CDR2 SVGEGT. V lost 7 bases to trimming and J lost 11 bases; unmatched junction nucleotides: 9. CDR3 size: 12 residues. This chain's CDR3 is CASTTGGYRQYF. The DNA of the CDR3 is TGTGCCAGCACTACGGGAGGATATAGGCAGTATTTT.

This clonotype is labeled medium-sized (0.01 to 0.1%). The chain uses TRBV13 and TRBJ2-3; 9 bases fit TRBD2. Losses at the gene ends were 5 bases for V and 4 bases for J; bases not matched to a gene: 7. This CDR3 comprises 15 residues. Germline values: CDR1 PRHDT, CDR2 FYEKMQ (reference sequence). CDR3 protein: CASSPFAGGPDTQYF. The DNA for the CDR3 is TGTGCCAGCAGCCCCTTTGCGGGAGGGCCAGATACGCAGTATTTT.

This clonotype was counted at least ten times. V is TRBV29-1 and J is TRBJ2-7; the D gene is possibly TRBD2 (5 bases). CDR3 length: 13 residues. From germline, CDR1 is SQVTM and CDR2 ANQGSEA. V was clipped by 3 bases and J by 4 bases, with 13 bases between them. This CDR3 is CSVESDWPYEQYF. DNA for the CDR3: TGCAGCGTTGAGTCGGACTGGCCTTACGAGCAGTACTTC.

This clonotype was counted ten times or more. The chain carries TRBV28 and TRBJ1-4; 10 nucleotides align to TRBD1. In germline, CDR1 is MDHEN, CDR2 SYDVKM. The CDR3 extends over 15 amino acids. Trimming took 5 bases from V and 8 from J; bases not matched to a gene: 8. The CDR3 nucleotides read TGTGCCAGCAGTATCGGGACAGGGGTCGGAGAAAAACTGTTTTTT. It translates to CASSIGTGVGEKLFF.

This chain joins TRBV2 and TRBJ2-4; D is possibly TRBD1 or TRBD2 (5 bases each). With 7 bases removed from V and 10 bases from J, the gap between germline ends came to 20 bases. Germline V gene lookup returns CDR1 SNHLY and CDR2 FYNNEI. This CDR3 is 14 amino acids long. CDR3 DNA sequence: TGTGCCAGCACGGAGCAGGGAGCTCGCGGGATTCAGTACTTC. Amino acids: CASTEQGARGIQYF.

This clonotype appeared many times. The chain carries TRBV20-1 and TRBJ2-7; D is unclear. The CDR3 covers 14 residues. Germline loops: CDR1 DFQATT, CDR2 SNEGSKA (reference sequence). Trimming took off 2 bases at V and 5 bases at J, with 16 bases between the two ends. In DNA, the CDR3 is TGCAGTGCTAGACTTCCACGGCGTCGGGACGAGCAGTACTTC. Amino acid sequence: CSARLPRRRDEQYF.

At least ten counts were recorded for this clonotype. The rearrangement links TRBV18 to TRBJ2-3; unclear D gene. The CDR3 spans 13 residues. V lost 2 bases to trimming and J lost 6 bases, with 9 bases between them. Looked up from germline, CDR1 is KGHSH and CDR2 is LQKENI. The CDR3 DNA reads as TGTGCCAGCTCACCATTGGATAGGGATACGCAGTATTTT. It translates to CASSPLDRDTQYF.

There are many counts of this clonotype. CDR3 DNA: TGCAGTGCTAGCGTTGGACTGGCCACTGAAGCTTTCTTT. Its translation: CSASVGLATEAFF. The chain recombines TRBV20-1 with TRBJ1-1; D uncertain. Germline CDR1 DFQATT, CDR2 SNEGSKA (reference sequence). The ends were cut back, 3 bases at V and 4 bases at J, with 12 bases in the middle. The CDR3 loop spans 13 amino acids.

This clonotype was seen ten or more times. The chain has TRBV7-2 and TRBJ2-1; 10 bases match TRBD2. V was clipped by 4 bases and J by 9 bases; unmatched bases: 3. Germline values: CDR1 SGHTA, CDR2 FQGNSA. The CDR3 sequence is 13 residues long. The CDR3 reads CASSSWTSGEQFF. The DNA for the CDR3 is TGTGCCAGCAGCTCATGGACTAGCGGTGAGCAGTTCTTC.

This clonotype was observed at least ten times. This rearrangement joins TRBV18 to TRBJ1-4; 9 bases agree with TRBD1. Germline values: CDR1 KGHSH, CDR2 LQKENI. The CDR3 is 14 residues long. J lost 7 bases, V lost 6 bases, and 6 bases had no gene match. CDR3: CASSHGTGSEKLFF. The CDR3 DNA sequence: TGTGCCAGCTCCCATGGGACAGGGAGTGAAAAACTGTTTTTT.

The chain uses TRBV12-3 or TRBV12-4 and TRBJ2-2; 9 bases fit TRBD2. The V segment lost 6 bases and the J segment 7 bases; nucleotides outside the gene matches: 6. This CDR3 spans 14 amino acids. This CDR3 is CASSYSGSNGELFF. CDR3 nucleotides: TGTGCCAGCAGCTATAGCGGGAGTAACGGGGAGCTGTTTTTT.

This clonotype was seen many times. This chain links TRBV6-5 with TRBJ2-7, with a possible D match to TRBD1 (5 bases). CDR1 is MNHEY, CDR2 SVGAGI, per germline. Trimming took off 0 bases at V and 6 bases at J, with 15 bases between the two ends. The CDR3 length is 15 residues. This CDR3 reads CASSYSPGISAEQYF. The CDR3 nucleotides are TGTGCCAGCAGTTACTCCCCAGGGATTTCAGCCGAGCAGTACTTC.

Details on this clonotype: Just one base apart from a much larger clone, this may be a read error. This chain links TRBV19 with TRBJ2-6; a possible D gene is TRBD2 (6 bases). The CDR3 contains 15 residues. The germline V gene has CDR1 LNHDA and CDR2 SQIVND (reference sequence). The CDR3 reads CASSRGGSGANVMTF. In DNA, the CDR3 is TGTGCCAGTAGCCGGGGAGGCTCTGGGGCCAACGTCATGACTTTC.

This clonotype occurred once. This chain connects TRBV20-1 to TRBJ2-3; TRBD2 is a possible D gene (6 bases). Trimming cost V 6 bases and J 3 bases, with 16 bases left between them. This CDR3 spans 14 amino acids. Germline V gene sequence: CDR1 DFQATT, CDR2 SNEGSKA (reference sequence). The CDR3 bases are TGCAGTGCGCCCAGGAGGGATCGTACAGATACGCAGTATTTT. Amino acid sequence: CSAPRRDRTDTQYF.

The CDR3 region has the DNA TGTGCCAGCAGAGGACTAGCGGGGGGGCCAGAGACCCAGTACTTC. Translation: CASRGLAGGPETQYF. V and J are TRBV12-3 or TRBV12-4 and TRBJ2-5; 15 bases line up with TRBD2. With 6 bases clipped from V and 4 bases from J, the junction kept 3 bases outside the gene matches. The length of the CDR3 is 15 residues.

This clonotype was found many times. The chain combines TRBV12-3 or TRBV12-4 with TRBJ1-5; a weak D match, TRBD1 (5 bases). The CDR3 sequence is 13 residues long. Trimming left V 4 bases short and J 9 bases short, with 13 bases between. DNA of the CDR3: TGTGCCAGCAGTTCGAGGGGAAAACGGCCCCAGCATTTT. Its protein product is CASSSRGKRPQHF.

Sample share makes this clonotype medium-sized (0.01 to 0.1%). The chain joins TRBV6-2 or TRBV6-3 to TRBJ1-1; 7 nucleotides agree with TRBD1. The CDR3 is 15 amino acids. The V and J ends lost 10 bases and 4 bases, in that order; junction bases with no gene match: 15. The germline V gene has CDR1 MNHEY and CDR2 SVGEGT. The CDR3 DNA reads as TGTGCCACCTCCTCATTTTACAGGGGATCCACTGAAGCTTTCTTT. This codes for CATSSFYRGSTEAFF.